This T cell receptor (beta chain) was identified in a study of blood T cells in healthy people across ages (dated by TCRdb to between 2014 and 2017). Context from the whole study: In model experiments, roughly one uniquely barcoded TCR beta cDNA molecule per two T cells was captured by template switching. To track age-related changes in TCR beta repertoire diversity, the study relied on deep sequencing normalized with unique cDNA molecular identifiers. Donors were grouped into four age groups: young (average about 15 years), middle-aged (about 40), aged (approximately 58) and long-lived (approximately 75). Donors of different ages were randomly distributed across sequencing lanes to avoid experimental bias. For two donors (one aged 18 to 30 and one aged 80 or older), the study analyzed two additional independent replicas of 1 million unique cDNA reads from the same blood draw.

The donors were a few dozen Caucasian individuals from Russia, aged roughly 6 to 90 years, who were systemically healthy. About 9.1 milliliters of peripheral blood were collected from each donor into EDTA-treated Vacutainer tubes. Ficoll-Paque density-gradient centrifugation was used to isolate PBMCs, with at least 7 million obtained per sample. Total RNA was extracted from PBMCs with Trizol reagent, with at least 5.5 micrograms obtained per sample. Naive CD45RAhigh/CD27high T cell percentages were measured by flow cytometry on a PBMC aliquot from every donor. V is clipped by 0 bases and J by 0 bases, and the sequence between their germline boundaries is 8 bases long. Taken from the germline V gene, the CDR1 and CDR2 loops are MGHRA and YSYEKL. There are 15 amino acids in the CDR3, from cysteine to phenylalanine inclusive. Only the CDR3 DNA stays, 45 bases, in frame from base 1. This clonotype was counted a few times. Its recognized antigen is unknown. No much larger clonotype is one base removed from it; base qualities were not supplied.

Library preparation was by 5' RACE. Data came from an Illumina HiSeq 2500. A second PCR of roughly 7 to 11 cycles was performed with a sample-barcoded 5' primer and a J-beta primer mix. A template-switch 5' adaptor carrying 12 random nucleotides introduced a unique molecular identifier onto each TCR beta cDNA molecule. Each sample yielded at least 3 million CDR3-containing paired-end reads. The Mint cDNA synthesis kit, primed by a TRBC-specific oligonucleotide, was used to synthesize first-strand cDNA from all RNA. All cDNA was treated with uracil-DNA glycosylase and then went through a first 18-cycle PCR with the universal primers M1SS and BC2_uni_R. Per the source publication's procedure: Each sample was normalized by randomly selecting 1 million high-quality reads, each carrying a distinct molecular identifier. Instead of being binned into consensus sequences, reads that shared molecular identifiers were thrown out. MiTCR, with a Q25 quality threshold and the strictest error-elimination algorithm, was used for CDR3 identification, clonotype clustering and error correction. A nonparametric unseen species model using Euler transformation provided a lower-bound estimate of total TCR beta diversity. In-frame beta chains were kept once TCRdb had trimmed the public reads at Q25 with fastp and called clones with MiXCR. Each CDR3 protein gets just one entry, which takes the most common genes and DNA from the rows behind it. These V and J calls are TCRdb output, not the study's own analysis. Within this sample are some 1.4 million distinct CDR3 sequences, with approximately 40% of them counted one time only. The biggest ten clones account for around 8% of the sample.

Overall results and qualifications from the work: Compared with the aged group, more naive CD4+ T cells, fewer expanded clones and increased TCR diversity were shown by the long-lived group, suggesting age selection. As age increased, observed TCR beta diversity per million T cells dropped in a roughly linear way, and a significant reduction was already evident by age about 40. Estimates of total diversity based on one million sequenced T cells were regarded as lower bounds and as underestimates. There was a strong correlation between observed TCR beta diversity and the percentage of naive T cells measured by flow cytometry. Because profiling used bulk unsorted PBMCs, naive and antigen-experienced compartments could not be compared conclusively. The CMV infection status of donors was not known, potentially confounding age-related changes in expanded clonotypes.

The V gene is TRBV4-1 and the J gene is TRBJ1-2, with no confidently assigned D gene. The sequence derives from a young woman in good health. Sequencing was carried out using blood. The CDR3 loop reads CASSQDQIANYGYTF. Read as DNA, the sequence is TGCGCCAGCAGCCAAGATCAAATCGCTAACTATGGCTACACCTTC.